The 7 T cell receptor beta chains in this list originate from one sample, sequenced in a study of T-cell reconstitution after alpha-beta-depleted transplantation in children listed by TCRdb under 2016. In the paper's terms, the treatment or condition label means: allogeneic hematopoietic cell transplantation with graft depleted of TCRalphabeta T cells and CD19 B cells. The protocol used for the library was PCR. TCRdb shows the sequencer as Illumina HiSeq 2500. To normalize quantification of the TCRbeta repertoire, the TCR libraries were built with molecular barcoding that relied on unique molecular identifiers. Starting from the raw public reads, TCRdb applied fastp trimming at Q25, assembled clones with MiXCR and retained in-frame beta chains. Every CDR3 protein is listed once, alongside the most common genes and DNA of its rows. In this sample the table shows about 600,000 distinct CDR3 sequences, 13% of which occur a single time. Of the sample, about 2% is held by the ten largest clones.

The sample here was PBMCs, mostly from graft donor cells, taken 360 days after TCRalphabeta/CD19-depleted stem cell transplant. These receptors came from a male patient between 10 and 17 years old who had a stem cell transplant for acute myeloid leukemia, so the T cells may come from the graft donor.

This clonotype appeared a single time. Compared with germline, one end of the junction differs, possibly owing to a read error. V usage is TRBV28 and J usage is TRBJ1-1, with D maybe TRBD1 (5 bases). The germline V gene encodes CDR1 MDHEN and CDR2 SYDVKM. The CDR3 loop spans 13 amino acids. CDR3 region: CVSSSTVGTEAFF. CDR3 bases: TGTGTCAGCAGTTCGACAGTTGGCACTGAAGCTTTCTTT.

V gene TRBV7-8 combines with J gene TRBJ2-3, with D tentatively TRBD1 or TRBD2 (5 bases each). This CDR3 has 16 amino acids. Germline V gives CDR1 SGHVS, CDR2 FQNEAQ. V dropped 7 bases and J dropped 3 bases, with 20 bases sitting between them. In nucleotides, the CDR3 is TGTGCCAGCATCCGATGGGGTTTTGGGGGAACAGATACGCAGTATTTT. Protein: CASIRWGFGGTDTQYF.

Here the CDR3 DNA reads TGTGCCAGCAGTTTACAGGGGCCCAACTATGGCTACACCTTC. Protein: CASSLQGPNYGYTF. This sequence joins TRBV12-3 or TRBV12-4 and TRBJ1-2; possible D gene TRBD1, 6 bases. Trimming left V 2 bases short and J 2 bases short, with 9 bases between. The CDR3 sequence is 14 residues long.

The chain employs TRBV20-1 and TRBJ1-3, with a tentative D call TRBD1 (5 bases). This CDR3 spans 14 amino acids. Germline values: CDR1 DFQATT, CDR2 SNEGSKA (reference sequence). The V end lost 3 bases, the J end lost 2 bases, and 11 bases lay between the germline ends. CDR3 loop: CSASQPGAGNTIYF. CDR3 nucleotides: TGCAGTGCTAGCCAGCCGGGGGCTGGAAACACCATATATTTT.

CDR3 sequence (DNA): TGTGCCAGCAGTTTTACAGGGGGCCCCGGCTCCTACAATGAGCAGTTCTTC. It translates to CASSFTGGPGSYNEQFF. The rearrangement joins TRBV12-3 or TRBV12-4 to TRBJ2-1; 9 bases line up with TRBD1. This CDR3 is 17 amino acids long. The trim removed 3 bases at V and 0 bases at J, leaving 6 bases unmatched.

This chain links TRBV6-5 with TRBJ1-1, with a weak D call TRBD1 (6 bases). CDR1 and CDR2 (germline): MNHEY, SVGAGI. V was clipped by 1 base and J by 0 bases, with 9 bases between them. The CDR3 covers 15 residues. In DNA, the CDR3 is TGTGCCAGCAGTTACTACGGACAGATGAACACTGAAGCTTTCTTT. Protein product: CASSYYGQMNTEAFF.

The gene calls are TRBV30 and TRBJ2-3, with a possible D match to TRBD2 (5 bases). Germline V gene data show CDR1 as GTSNPN and CDR2 as SVGIG (reference sequence). Trimming removed 5 bases at V and 3 bases at J, with 6 bases between. The CDR3 spans 11 residues. CDR3 loop: CAWEGTDTQYF. The CDR3 region has the DNA TGTGCCTGGGAGGGAACAGATACGCAGTATTTT.